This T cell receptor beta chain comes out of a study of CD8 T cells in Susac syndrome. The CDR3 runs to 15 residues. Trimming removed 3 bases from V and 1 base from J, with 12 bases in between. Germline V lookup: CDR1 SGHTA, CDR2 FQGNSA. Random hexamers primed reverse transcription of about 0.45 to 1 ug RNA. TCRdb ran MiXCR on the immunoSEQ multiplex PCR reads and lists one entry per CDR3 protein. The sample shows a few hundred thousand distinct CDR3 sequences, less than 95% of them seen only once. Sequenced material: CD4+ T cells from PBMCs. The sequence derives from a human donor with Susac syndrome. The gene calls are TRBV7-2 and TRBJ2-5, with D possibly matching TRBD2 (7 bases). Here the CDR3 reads CASSFFAGAQETQYF. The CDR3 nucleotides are TGTGCCAGCAGCTTCTTTGCGGGGGCCCAAGAGACCCAGTACTTC. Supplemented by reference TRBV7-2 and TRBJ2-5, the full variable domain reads GAGVSQSPSNKVTEKGKDVELRCDPISGHTALYWYRQSLGQGLEFLIYFQGNSAPDKSGLPSDRFSAERTGGSVSTLTIQRTQQEDSAVYLCASSFFAGAQETQYFGPGTRLLVL.